This entry lists 20 T cell receptor beta chains sequenced from one sample in a study of T cell responses to AZD1222 COVID-19 vaccine. Data came from immunoSEQ multiplex PCR; TCRdb stores just in-frame clones and leaves some out. Among 75,000 to 100,000 clones, about 90% were seen once, and the ten largest hold about 8%. Material: peripheral blood, obtained on day 0 of AZD1222 vaccination. Receptors originate from an adult in good health.

This chain connects TRBV10-3 to TRBJ1-1; D not certain. CDR1 is ENHRY and CDR2 is SYGVKD in the germline V gene. The CDR3 runs 13 residues. Trimming stripped 3 bases from V and 1 base from J, with 6 bases between. The CDR3 bases are TGTGCCATCAGTGATCTGGAGAACACTGAAGCTTTCTTT. Translating gives CAISDLENTEAFF.

The rearrangement uses TRBV7-9 and TRBJ2-7, with D tentatively TRBD2 (6 bases). This CDR3 has 13 amino acids. From germline, CDR1 is SEHNR and CDR2 FQNEAQ (reference sequence). V lost 1 base to trimming and J lost 5 bases, with 9 bases between them. In DNA, the CDR3 is TGTGCCAGCAGCTTAGGGCTAGCGAACGAGCAGTACTTC. It is translated as CASSLGLANEQYF. Full variable domain (rest looked up from reference TRBV7-9 and TRBJ2-7): DTGVSQNPRHKITKRGQNVTFRCDPISEHNRLYWYRQTLGQGPEFLTYFQNEAQLEKSRLLSDRFSAERPKGSFSTLEIQRTEQGDSAMYLCASSLGLANEQYFGPGTRLTVT.

This chain connects TRBV23-1 to TRBJ1-5; D is ambiguous. TRBV23-1 is given ORF status, its function remaining uncertain. The CDR3 consists of 14 residues. V lost 0 bases to trimming and J lost 2 bases, with 5 bases between them. CDR3 region: CASSQSARNQPQHF. The CDR3 DNA sequence: TGCGCCAGCAGTCAATCGGCCCGCAATCAGCCCCAGCATTTT.

The chain has TRBV30 and TRBJ1-3, with 7 nucleotides matching TRBD1. The germline gives CDR1 GTSNPN, CDR2 SVGIG (reference sequence). Trimming took 8 bases from V and 2 from J; bases not matched to a gene: 3. The CDR3 contains 12 residues. CDR3 loop: CAAGQPGNTIYF. DNA of the CDR3: TGTGCCGCGGGACAGCCTGGAAACACCATATATTTT.

The V gene is TRBV18, the J gene TRBJ2-7, with D possibly being TRBD1 or TRBD2 (6 bases each). V was cut by 2 bases and J by 4 bases, with 12 bases left in between. The CDR3 loop spans 14 amino acids. CDR1 is KGHSH and CDR2 is LQKENI in the germline V gene. The DNA for the CDR3 is TGTGCCAGCTCACCAAGGGGGGAGGCTTACGAGCAGTACTTC. Residues: CASSPRGEAYEQYF.

This clone was detected only once. This chain links TRBV9 with TRBJ2-2; no reliable D call. The CDR3 runs 16 residues. The V end lost 0 bases, the J end lost 6 bases, and 15 bases lay between the germline ends. Germline V gene data show CDR1 as SGDLS and CDR2 as YYNGEE. CDR3 coding DNA: TGTGCCAGCAGCGTAGGTGGGTGGACCGAGGCCGGGGAGCTGTTTTTT. This sequence encodes CASSVGGWTEAGELFF.

In regard to this clone: At one of its ends the junction is not consistent with the germline gene, which may arise from a read error. V usage is TRBV6-2 or TRBV6-3 and J usage is TRBJ1-2, with D unresolved. CDR1 and CDR2 from the germline V gene are MNHEY and SVGEGT. This CDR3 is built from 12 residues. The CDR3 coding sequence is TGTGCCAGCAGTTACGGCGGCCTGGTAGACTCCTTC. Encoded protein: CASSYGGLVDSF.

The J gene is TRBJ2-3, the V gene TRBV21-1. TRBV21-1 is reported as a pseudogene. This CDR3 comprises 15 residues. The CDR3 DNA sequence: TGTGCCAGCAGTATGGGATCAACTAGCACAGATACGCAGTATTTT. Translated: CASSMGSTSTDTQYF.

The V and J genes are TRBV5-4 and TRBJ1-1; D uncertain. The CDR3 spans 12 residues. CDR1 is SGHNT and CDR2 is YYREEE in the germline V gene (reference sequence). The V gene lost 0 bases and the J gene lost 1 base, with 1 base spanning the gap. The DNA of the CDR3 is TGTGCCAGCAGCTTGGCGAACACTGAAGCTTTCTTT. Its protein product is CASSLANTEAFF.

The gene calls are TRBV19 and TRBJ2-5, with TRBD1 matching over 9 bases. The CDR3 extends over 12 amino acids. The germline V gene encodes CDR1 LNHDA and CDR2 SQIVND (reference sequence). The V gene end was trimmed by 6 bases and the J gene end by 5 bases; junction bases not matched to a gene: 1. This CDR3 reads CASRDRGETQYF. The CDR3 bases are TGTGCCAGTAGGGACAGGGGTGAGACCCAGTACTTC. Full variable domain (rest looked up from reference TRBV19 and TRBJ2-5): DGGITQSPKYLFRKEGQNVTLSCEQNLNHDAMYWYRQDPGQGLRLIYYSQIVNDFQKGDIAEGYSVSREKKESFPLTVTSAQKNPTAFYLCASRDRGETQYFGPGTRLLVL.

The chain is built from TRBV5-1 and TRBJ2-5; 7 bases are a match to TRBD2. The CDR3 loop spans 13 amino acids. With 8 bases clipped from V and 2 bases from J, the junction kept 6 bases outside the gene matches. Germline values: CDR1 SGHRS, CDR2 YFSETQ. DNA of the CDR3: TGCGCCAGTAACTGGGGGGGGCAAGAGACCCAGTACTTC. Its translation is CASNWGGQETQYF.

The chain couples TRBV7-2 to TRBJ2-3, with D perhaps TRBD1 (5 bases). Germline CDR1 reads SGHTA; CDR2 reads FQGNSA. With 3 bases removed from V and 10 bases from J, the gap between germline ends came to 11 bases. The CDR3 consists of 12 residues. CDR3 nucleotide sequence: TGTGCCAGCAGCTTGGATCAGGGCTCGCAGTATTTT. It codes for CASSLDQGSQYF.

The chain is built from TRBV5-1 and TRBJ1-2, with D hard to call. CDR3 length: 12 residues. The germline gives CDR1 SGHRS, CDR2 YFSETQ. Trimming pared 1 base from V and 8 bases from J, leaving 9 bases between. Here the CDR3 reads CASSLPGIGYTF. DNA for the CDR3: TGCGCCAGCAGCTTGCCGGGGATAGGCTACACCTTC. Combining the CDR3 with reference TRBV5-1 and TRBJ1-2 gives the whole variable domain KAGVTQTPRYLIKTRGQQVTLSCSPISGHRSVSWYQQTPGQGLQFLFEYFSETQRNKGNFPGRFSGRQFSNSRSEMNVSTLELGDSALYLCASSLPGIGYTFGSGTRLTVV.

V usage is TRBV4-1 and J usage is TRBJ1-1; 9 bases are a match to TRBD1. Germline loops: CDR1 MGHRA, CDR2 YSYEKL. This CDR3 region has 17 residues. V shed 3 bases and J 2 bases; nucleotides not matched to a gene: 10. The CDR3 DNA follows: TGCGCCAGCAGCCAGAGGGACAGGGCGACTATTAACACTGAAGCTTTCTTT. Encoded protein: CASSQRDRATINTEAFF.

CDR3 DNA: TGTGCCAGCAGCCATCCTCCTCAAGAGACCCAGTACTTC. Its protein is CASSHPPQETQYF. J is TRBJ2-5 and V is TRBV3-1 (or the pseudogene TRBV3-2); D call uncertain. Trimming stripped 3 bases from V and 2 bases from J, with 7 bases between. Germline lookup yields CDR1 LGHDT and CDR2 YNNKEL (reference sequence). This CDR3 spans 13 amino acids.

V is TRBV5-7 and J is TRBJ2-7; D ambiguous. TRBV5-7 is annotated as an ORF whose role is uncertain. The CDR3 totals 12 residues. The V end lost 1 base, the J end lost 6 bases, and 8 bases lay between the germline ends. CDR3 sequence reads: CASSLSELEQYF. DNA for the CDR3: TGTGCCAGCAGCTTGTCTGAACTCGAGCAGTACTTC.

The chain has TRBV19 and TRBJ2-1; TRBD1 or TRBD2 may be the D gene (5 bases each). Trimming pared 2 bases from V and 4 bases from J, leaving 18 bases between. Germline-derived CDR1 and CDR2 are LNHDA and SQIVND (reference sequence). CDR3 length: 17 amino acids. CDR3 coding DNA: TGTGCCAGTAGTATATCAACCGGGACGAACCTTTACAATGAGCAGTTCTTC. It yields the protein CASSISTGTNLYNEQFF.

The chain uses TRBV12-5 and TRBJ1-6, with D unresolved. This CDR3 contains 17 residues. V was pared by 3 bases and J by 10 bases, with 22 bases between. Germline CDR1 LGHNT, CDR2 FRNRAP. The CDR3 sequence: CASGFSPEGRFWSPLHF. The DNA for the CDR3 is TGTGCTAGTGGTTTCAGCCCCGAGGGAAGGTTTTGGTCACCCCTCCACTTT.

DNA for the CDR3: TGTGCCAGCAGCTCCCAGCGGGCGGCGAACACTGAAGCTTTCTTT. This gives the protein CASSSQRAANTEAFF. This chain links TRBV7-3 with TRBJ1-1, with D unclear. Looked up from germline, CDR1 is SGHTA and CDR2 is FQGTGA. Trimming removed 4 bases from V and 1 base from J, with 13 bases in between. This CDR3 is 15 amino acids long.

This clone was counted a few times. V usage is TRBV9 and J usage is TRBJ2-5, with 11 bases aligning to TRBD1. Germline V CDR1 and CDR2: SGDLS, YYNGEE. V lost 2 bases to trimming and J lost 3 bases; unmatched junction nucleotides: 3. There are 15 residues in the CDR3. The DNA of the CDR3 is TGTGCCAGCAGCGTTTGGGGACAGGGGGAAGAGACCCAGTACTTC. Translating gives CASSVWGQGEETQYF.